The 21 T cell receptor beta chains in this list originate from one sample, sequenced in a study of T cell repertoires in cytomegalovirus infection. MiXCR, applied by TCRdb to the reads, yields one record per CDR3 protein. Of about 700,000 distinct CDR3 sequences in the sample, 33% were seen once. Antigens for these TCRs are unknown. The material was cultured PBMCs, obtained from culture after CMV antigen stimulation. Receptors originate from a human donor in good health (CMV status not recorded). Some clones in this sample may be carry-over from other donors' samples.

A few counts support this clonotype. The rearrangement links TRBV6-2 or TRBV6-3 to TRBJ2-6; D is undetermined. The V gene's germline CDR1 is MNHEY and CDR2 SVGEGT. The CDR3 covers 15 residues. V lost 7 bases to trimming and J lost 0 bases, with 10 bases between them. This CDR3 reads CASTPSLSGANVLTF. The CDR3 DNA reads TGTGCCAGCACTCCATCACTCTCTGGGGCCAACGTCCTGACTTTC.

The chain couples TRBV19 to TRBJ2-5, with D perhaps TRBD1 (5 bases). The CDR3 spans 17 residues. Germline CDR1 LNHDA, CDR2 SQIVND (reference sequence). V dropped 1 base and J dropped 0 bases, with 15 bases sitting between them. CDR3 sequence: CASSIAPTASYQETQYF. The CDR3 DNA follows: TGTGCCAGTAGTATAGCCCCGACAGCCTCGTACCAAGAGACCCAGTACTTC.

V usage is TRBV6-2 or TRBV6-3 and J usage is TRBJ2-7; D may be TRBD2 (5 bases). The CDR3 contains 13 residues. The V end lost 2 bases, the J end lost 3 bases, and 8 bases lay between the germline ends. Germline-derived CDR1 and CDR2 are MNHEY and SVGEGT. The CDR3 DNA sequence: TGTGCCAGCAGTTACGAGGGCCTCTACGAGCAGTACTTC. Its protein product is CASSYEGLYEQYF.

This clonotype was found a few times. This chain uses TRBV28 with TRBJ2-3; D unresolved. The length of the CDR3 is 13 residues. Between the trimmed V and J ends, which lost 10 bases and 1 base, there was a span of 12 bases. Germline V gene data show CDR1 as MDHEN and CDR2 as SYDVKM. CDR3 nucleotide sequence: TGTGCCACCGCGCGTCTGGGCACAGATACGCAGTATTTT. Amino acids: CATARLGTDTQYF.

The chain joins TRBV6-5 to TRBJ1-3; D is undetermined. Germline V gene lookup returns CDR1 MNHEY and CDR2 SVGAGI. The CDR3 runs 14 residues. Trimming pared 2 bases from V and 0 bases from J, leaving 5 bases between. CDR3 in DNA: TGTGCCAGCAGTTACAGGGACTCTGGAAACACCATATATTTT. It specifies CASSYRDSGNTIYF.

This clonotype was seen only a few times. V gene TRBV12-5 combines with J gene TRBJ1-5, with D tentatively TRBD1 (5 bases). The CDR3 consists of 16 residues. Germline assignment: CDR1 LGHNT and CDR2 FRNRAP. Trimming stripped 3 bases from V and 3 bases from J, with 15 bases between. This CDR3 is CASGFQTENSNQPQHF. CDR3 sequence (DNA): TGTGCTAGTGGTTTCCAGACAGAAAATTCCAATCAGCCCCAGCATTTT.

The chain combines TRBV14 with TRBJ1-3, with D hard to call. V lost 3 bases, J lost 1 base, and 7 bases lay in between. The germline CDR1 and CDR2 sequences are SGHDN and FVKESK. The CDR3 sequence is 14 residues long. This CDR3 is CASSHIGSGNTIYF. The CDR3 coding sequence is TGTGCCAGCAGCCACATAGGTTCTGGAAACACCATATATTTT.

The CDR3, as DNA: TGTGCCAGCAAGGACCCCTACAATGAGCAGTTCTTC. As protein: CASKDPYNEQFF. The chain recombines TRBV6-1 with TRBJ2-1; no definite D call. The CDR3 covers 12 residues. V lost 7 bases, J lost 2 bases, and 6 bases lay in between. CDR1 and CDR2 from the germline V gene are MNHNS and SASEGT.

The rearrangement joins TRBV15 to TRBJ2-1; 8 nucleotides agree with TRBD2. Germline lookup yields CDR1 LNHNV and CDR2 YYDKDF (reference sequence). Losses at the gene ends were 3 bases for V and 6 bases for J; bases not matched to a gene: 13. CDR3 length equals 17 residues. The CDR3 DNA is TGTGCCACCAGCAGCTGGACCGGGACTAGTTTTATCAATGAGCAGTTCTTC. Its protein product is CATSSWTGTSFINEQFF.

The chain joins TRBV6-8 to TRBJ2-7; possibly TRBD1 for D (5 bases). Germline CDR1 is MNHGY and CDR2 is SAAAGT. This CDR3 spans 14 amino acids. Trimming shortened V by 7 bases and J by 3 bases, and 16 bases separated the two germline ends. The CDR3 DNA is TGTGCCAGCACTGTTTACGACAGAAACTACGAGCAGTACTTC. Its protein product is CASTVYDRNYEQYF.

This clonotype was seen more than once but under ten times. The J gene is TRBJ1-2, the V gene TRBV9; unclear D gene. Germline loops: CDR1 SGDLS, CDR2 YYNGEE. CDR3 length: 15 amino acids. Trimming removed 0 bases at V and 5 bases at J, with 14 bases between. The CDR3 protein is CASSVDQYPVYGYTF. CDR3 coding DNA: TGTGCCAGCAGCGTAGACCAGTACCCGGTTTATGGCTACACCTTC.

This clonotype was seen only a few times. The rearrangement uses TRBV7-2 and TRBJ2-1, with TRBD2 identical over 7 bases. The CDR3 extends over 15 amino acids. Trimming cost V 6 bases and J 8 bases; bases outside gene matches: 13. Germline V gives CDR1 SGHTA, CDR2 FQGNSA. The CDR3 sequence is CASRSGGPWEDEQFF. In DNA, the CDR3 is TGTGCCAGCAGGTCGGGGGGACCCTGGGAGGATGAGCAGTTCTTC.

The CDR3: CASSSSPGAAPHSPLHF. The CDR3, as DNA: TGTGCCAGCAGTTCCTCCCCTGGGGCGGCTCCTCATTCACCCCTCCACTTT. This chain links TRBV28 with TRBJ1-6, with a tentative D call TRBD1 (5 bases). V was trimmed by 4 bases and J by 8 bases, leaving 21 bases between them. This CDR3 is 17 amino acids long. CDR1 is MDHEN and CDR2 is SYDVKM in the germline V gene.

This clonotype showed up just a few times. The chain couples TRBV7-9 to TRBJ1-6, with TRBD1 identical over 7 bases. Germline loops: CDR1 SEHNR, CDR2 FQNEAQ (reference sequence). V trimming: 2 bases; J trimming: 6 bases; junction bases outside the gene matches: 4. The CDR3 extends over 15 amino acids. The CDR3 DNA is TGTGCCAGCAGCTTACAGGGGGGGGTTAATTCACCCCTCCACTTT. Translating it yields CASSLQGGVNSPLHF.

This clonotype was seen more than once but under ten times. This chain uses TRBV4-3 with TRBJ1-2; no clear D. Germline CDR1 LGHNA, CDR2 YSLEER. V was clipped by 0 bases and J by 5 bases, with 7 bases between them. This CDR3 spans 13 amino acids. DNA for the CDR3: TGCGCCAGCAGCCAAGATTTGCAGTATGGCTACACCTTC. It codes for CASSQDLQYGYTF.

This clonotype was observed a handful of times. The V call is TRBV7-8, the J call TRBJ2-3; 7 nucleotides line up with TRBD2. Germline CDR1 and CDR2: SGHVS and FQNEAQ. V lost 1 base and J lost 0; bases outside the gene matches: 4. This CDR3 has 16 residues. The CDR3 loop is CASSLVLAYSTDTQYF. CDR3 DNA: TGTGCCAGCAGCTTAGTACTAGCGTACAGCACAGATACGCAGTATTTT.

This clonotype was found many times. This sequence joins TRBV7-2 and TRBJ2-7; D tentatively fits TRBD1 or TRBD2 (5 bases each). The CDR3 has 14 residues. The germline V and J ends were trimmed by 5 bases and 7 bases, with 18 bases remaining between them. Germline CDR1 is SGHTA and CDR2 is FQGNSA. The CDR3 DNA reads as TGTGCCAGCAGCGCCTCGGGGACCACCTGGGAGCAGTACTTC. It is translated as CASSASGTTWEQYF.

This clonotype was recorded once. The V call is TRBV6-5, the J call TRBJ2-7; D is perhaps TRBD1 (6 bases). Trimming pared 7 bases from V and 2 bases from J, leaving 15 bases between. The CDR3 spans 14 residues. Germline V gives CDR1 MNHEY, CDR2 SVGAGI. The CDR3 sequence is CASNARQAAYEQYF. The CDR3 region has the DNA TGTGCCAGCAACGCCCGACAGGCAGCCTACGAGCAGTACTTC.

This chain links TRBV7-9 with TRBJ2-7; D possibly corresponds to TRBD1 (5 bases). Germline CDR1 SEHNR, CDR2 FQNEAQ (reference sequence). The ends were cut back, 4 bases at V and 4 bases at J, with 17 bases in the middle. This CDR3 contains 15 residues. This chain's CDR3 is CASSSTVLNPYEQYF. DNA of the CDR3: TGTGCCAGCAGCTCGACAGTCCTTAACCCTTACGAGCAGTACTTC.

V and J are TRBV7-2 and TRBJ2-7; D is unresolved. The CDR3 loop spans 15 amino acids. The V gene lost 1 base and the J gene lost 0 bases, with 10 bases spanning the gap. Germline CDR1 reads SGHTA; CDR2 reads FQGNSA. Written as DNA, the CDR3 is TGTGCCAGCAGCTTAGAGTCGATAGACTCCTACGAGCAGTACTTC. Protein sequence: CASSLESIDSYEQYF.

This clonotype turned up a few times. V and J are TRBV7-2 and TRBJ1-5, with 9 bases matching TRBD1. J lost 5 bases, V lost 5 bases, and 4 bases had no gene match. CDR3 size: 14 residues. From germline, CDR1 is SGHTA and CDR2 FQGNSA. CDR3 in DNA: TGTGCCAGCAGCCCCCGGACAGGGGATCAGCCCCAGCATTTT. Its protein is CASSPRTGDQPQHF.